The 20 T cell receptor beta chains presented below share a single source sample, sequenced in a study of T cell repertoires in cytomegalovirus infection. TCRdb used MiXCR to reprocess the reads, holding one entry per CDR3 protein. The sample comprises 300,000 or so distinct CDR3 sequences, about 9.1% of which are singletons, and about 2.3% rests with the top ten. Input material: PBMCs. The source of these receptors is a human donor in good health (CMV status not recorded). Some clones in this sample may be carry-over from other donors' samples.

This clonotype was recorded many times. The chain joins TRBV27 to TRBJ1-5; no clear D gene. Per germline, CDR1 MNHEY and CDR2 SMNVEV (reference sequence). There are 14 residues in the CDR3. Trimming pared 1 base from V and 7 bases from J, leaving 11 bases between. CDR3 DNA sequence: TGTGCCAGCAGTTTATGGTACGAACGGCAGCCCCAGCATTTT. This encodes CASSLWYERQPQHF.

The chain employs TRBV29-1 and TRBJ1-2; tentatively, D is TRBD1 (5 bases). The V gene's germline CDR1 is SQVTM and CDR2 ANQGSEA. CDR3 length: 13 amino acids. Trimming stripped 2 bases from V and 7 bases from J, with 14 bases between. This CDR3 reads CSVEPSTGGGYTF. CDR3 bases: TGCAGCGTTGAACCCTCTACTGGGGGTGGCTACACCTTC.

This clonotype was seen at least ten times. The J gene is TRBJ1-5, the V gene TRBV19; 10 bases align to TRBD1. The V gene end was trimmed by 5 bases and the J gene end by 5 bases; junction bases not matched to a gene: 6. This CDR3 region has 15 residues. The V gene's germline CDR1 is LNHDA and CDR2 SQIVND (reference sequence). CDR3 DNA: TGTGCCAGTAGTGCGGGACAGGGGCAGCATCAGCCCCAGCATTTT. Translation gives CASSAGQGQHQPQHF.

J is TRBJ1-1 and V is TRBV29-1; TRBD1 matches at 7 bases. This CDR3 contains 11 residues. J lost 3 bases, V lost 6 bases, and 1 base had no gene match. Germline CDR1 is SQVTM and CDR2 is ANQGSEA. CDR3 DNA: TGCAGCGTCCAGGGGGACACTGAAGCTTTCTTT. Translated, it gives CSVQGDTEAFF.

At least ten counts were recorded for this clonotype. This chain uses TRBV7-2 with TRBJ1-5, with 8 bases aligning to TRBD1. The germline gives CDR1 SGHTA, CDR2 FQGNSA. Trimming took 5 bases from V and 4 from J; bases not matched to a gene: 7. The CDR3 is made up of 15 amino acids. CDR3 loop: CASSPVQGVNQPQHF. In DNA form, the CDR3 reads TGTGCCAGCAGCCCAGTACAGGGGGTAAATCAGCCCCAGCATTTT. Full variable domain (outside the CDR3, taken from reference TRBV7-2 and TRBJ1-5): GAGVSQSPSNKVTEKGKDVELRCDPISGHTALYWYRQSLGQGLEFLIYFQGNSAPDKSGLPSDRFSAERTGGSVSTLTIQRTQQEDSAVYLCASSPVQGVNQPQHFGDGTRLSIL.

Ten or more counts support this clonotype. This chain joins TRBV20-1 and TRBJ1-6; 9 bases fit TRBD1. Germline assignment: CDR1 DFQATT and CDR2 SNEGSKA (reference sequence). Unmatched junction bases numbered 10, after V lost 0 bases and J lost 10 bases. This CDR3 is built from 16 residues. CDR3 sequence reads: CSARDGGRQGVSPLHF. The CDR3 DNA sequence: TGCAGTGCTAGAGATGGGGGGCGACAGGGGGTGTCACCCCTCCACTTT.

This clonotype has a handful of counts. V and J are TRBV11-2 and TRBJ2-3; D unclear. Germline CDR1 and CDR2: SGHAT and FQNNGV. V was cut by 8 bases and J by 4 bases, with 10 bases left in between. The CDR3 runs 12 residues. CDR3 sequence reads: CASVKVPDTQYF. CDR3 nucleotides: TGTGCCAGCGTCAAGGTCCCAGATACGCAGTATTTT.

This clonotype has only a few counts. As DNA, the CDR3 is TGTGCTAGTGGCTCCGGGACAGGGTTCAGTTCAGATACGCAGTATTTT. It is translated as CASGSGTGFSSDTQYF. V is TRBV12-5 and J is TRBJ2-3; 9 nucleotides align to TRBD1. J lost 4 bases, V lost 6 bases, and 11 bases had no gene match. This CDR3 is 16 amino acids long. Germline V gives CDR1 LGHNT, CDR2 FRNRAP.

The chain links TRBV28 to TRBJ1-2; perhaps TRBD1 as D (5 bases). Per germline, CDR1 MDHEN and CDR2 SYDVKM. The CDR3 consists of 14 residues. The V gene lost 6 bases and the J gene lost 7 bases, with 18 bases spanning the gap. CDR3 sequence reads: CASSPQTAVAGYTF. CDR3 DNA: TGTGCCAGCAGCCCCCAGACAGCCGTCGCTGGCTACACCTTC.

This clonotype was seen more than once but under ten times. The chain couples TRBV2 to TRBJ2-1; D remains unclear. V lost 2 bases and J 10 bases, leaving 15 bases between the germline ends. This CDR3 has 14 residues. Per the germline V gene, CDR1 is SNHLY and CDR2 is FYNNEI. CDR3 amino acids: CASSEPRGYWEQFF. CDR3 in DNA: TGTGCCAGCAGTGAACCCCGAGGTTACTGGGAGCAGTTCTTC.

Many counts were recorded for this clonotype. The genes are TRBV7-2 and TRBJ2-1; 8 bases are a match to TRBD1. This CDR3 region has 15 residues. The junction had 12 bases not matched to a gene; V was cut back by 8 bases and J by 6 bases. Germline V gene lookup returns CDR1 SGHTA and CDR2 FQGNSA. CDR3 protein: CASVEQGVGGNEQFF. The DNA for the CDR3 is TGTGCCAGCGTCGAACAGGGGGTCGGCGGCAATGAGCAGTTCTTC.

About this clonotype itself: It may be a read error: a sequence one base away is much more abundant. The chain joins TRBV6-2 or TRBV6-3 to TRBJ2-3; tentatively, D is TRBD1 (6 bases). The germline V gene has CDR1 MNHEY and CDR2 SVGEGT. V lost 6 bases and J 5 bases, leaving 12 bases between the germline ends. This CDR3 has 13 residues. The CDR3 DNA is TGTGCCAGCAGCCAACAGGGCCTAGATACGCAGTATTTT. Translating gives CASSQQGLDTQYF.

This clonotype has at least ten counts. The chain couples TRBV6-6 to TRBJ1-5, with D possibly TRBD1 on 5 matching bases. Trimming removed 2 bases at V and 3 bases at J, with 14 bases between. Germline-derived CDR1 and CDR2 are MNHNY and SVGAGI (reference sequence). The CDR3 extends over 16 amino acids. CDR3 coding DNA: TGTGCCAGCAGTTACCGGGCAGGGAATTACAATCAGCCCCAGCATTTT. It specifies CASSYRAGNYNQPQHF.

This clonotype was counted many times. The genes are TRBV7-2 and TRBJ2-5, with TRBD2 matching 11 bases. Germline V gene data show CDR1 as SGHTA and CDR2 as FQGNSA. With 2 bases clipped from V and 2 bases from J, the junction kept 4 bases outside the gene matches. The CDR3 sequence is 16 residues long. CDR3 DNA sequence: TGTGCCAGCAGCTTATTTAGCGGGGGGGCACAAGAGACCCAGTACTTC. It is translated as CASSLFSGGAQETQYF.

This clonotype was seen many times. The chain is built from TRBV6-1 and TRBJ2-5; 10 bases align to TRBD1. This CDR3 region has 12 residues. V lost 8 bases and J lost 4; bases outside the gene matches: 1. Germline CDR1 reads MNHNS; CDR2 reads SASEGT. In DNA form, the CDR3 reads TGTGCCAGCCGGACAGGGGGAGAGACCCAGTACTTC. It is translated as CASRTGGETQYF.

Ten or more counts support this clonotype. The V call is TRBV20-1, the J call TRBJ1-1, with 9 bases fitting TRBD1. Looked up from germline, CDR1 is DFQATT and CDR2 is SNEGSKA (reference sequence). V lost 2 bases, J lost 1 base, and 14 bases stayed unmatched. The CDR3 runs 18 residues. The CDR3 sequence is CSARQHRGLQHANTEAFF. DNA for the CDR3: TGCAGTGCTAGACAACACAGGGGGCTTCAGCACGCGAACACTGAAGCTTTCTTT.

In this sample, this clonotype turned up many times. This chain joins TRBV7-8 and TRBJ1-2; D not certain. Trimming removed 5 bases from V and 1 base from J, with 11 bases in between. The CDR3 is 14 residues long. Germline CDR1 and CDR2: SGHVS and FQNEAQ. The CDR3 coding sequence is TGTGCCAGCAGCATGAACCCGCATAACTATGGCTACACCTTC. Translating gives CASSMNPHNYGYTF.

At least ten counts were recorded for this clonotype. At one end, the junction sequence differs from germline, possibly due to a read error. J is TRBJ1-1 and V is TRBV12-3 or TRBV12-4; D is possibly TRBD1 (5 bases). This CDR3 spans 11 amino acids. The CDR3 DNA reads as TGCGCCAGCTCGGGGGGAACAGAAGCTTTCTTT. Amino acid sequence: CASSGGTEAFF.

V and J are TRBV9 and TRBJ1-1; the D gene is possibly TRBD1 (5 bases). Trimming took off 2 bases at V and 4 bases at J, with 18 bases between the two ends. CDR3 size: 16 residues. The germline V gene encodes CDR1 SGDLS and CDR2 YYNGEE. CDR3 sequence reads: CASSVRGGAGGTEAFF. Written as DNA, the CDR3 is TGTGCCAGCAGCGTCCGTGGGGGAGCCGGGGGCACTGAAGCTTTCTTT. The entire variable domain, with the rest obtained from reference TRBV9 and TRBJ1-1, is as follows: DSGVTQTPKHLITATGQRVTLRCSPRSGDLSVYWYQQSLDQGLQFLIQYYNGEERAKGNILERFSAQQFPDLHSELNLSSLELGDSALYFCASSVRGGAGGTEAFFGQGTRLTVV.

In this sample, this clonotype turned up many times. The rearrangement uses TRBV7-9 and TRBJ2-7; 9 bases fit TRBD1. The germline V gene has CDR1 SEHNR and CDR2 FQNEAQ (reference sequence). With V trimmed by 4 bases and J by 5 bases, 6 bases remained unmatched. This CDR3 region has 14 residues. The CDR3 loop is CASSSGQGSNEQYV. Here the CDR3 DNA reads TGTGCCAGCAGCTCGGGACAGGGTAGTAACGAGCAGTACGTC.